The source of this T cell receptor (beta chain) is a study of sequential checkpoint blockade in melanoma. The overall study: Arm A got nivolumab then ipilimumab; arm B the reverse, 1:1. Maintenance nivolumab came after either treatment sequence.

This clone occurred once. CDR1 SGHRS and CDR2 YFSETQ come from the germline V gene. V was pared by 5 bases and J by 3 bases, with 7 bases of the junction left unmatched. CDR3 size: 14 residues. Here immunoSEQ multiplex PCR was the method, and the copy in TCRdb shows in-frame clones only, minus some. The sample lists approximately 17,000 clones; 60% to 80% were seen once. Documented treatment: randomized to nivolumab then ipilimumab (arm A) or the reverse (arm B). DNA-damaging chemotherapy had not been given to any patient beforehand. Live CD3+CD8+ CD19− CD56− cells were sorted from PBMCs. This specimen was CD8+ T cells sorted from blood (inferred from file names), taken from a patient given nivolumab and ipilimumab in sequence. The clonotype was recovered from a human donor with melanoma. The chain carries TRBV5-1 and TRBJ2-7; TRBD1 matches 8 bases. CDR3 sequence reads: CASSSGTGSYEQYF. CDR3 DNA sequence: TGCGCCAGCAGTTCCGGGACAGGTAGCTACGAGCAGTACTTC.